The clone carrying this TCR beta chain was found a few times. This entry belongs to a study of T cell repertoires in cytomegalovirus infection. In the study overall: Indicated by public TCR beta signatures were CMV infection and matching HLA type.

TCRdb re-derived calls from the reads in MiXCR, one entry per CDR3 protein. The top ten hold around 12% of the sample, which has hundreds of thousands of distinct CDR3 sequences, about a sixth seen once. The source is a human donor in good health (CMV status not recorded). Some clones in this sample may be carry-over from other donors' samples. Sequenced: PBMCs.

CDR3 DNA sequence: TGTGCCAGCAGTGACGGGACAGGACTCCTCTACGAGCAGTACTTC. Translating gives CASSDGTGLLYEQYF. V and J are TRBV6-8 and TRBJ2-7; 8 bases are shared with TRBD1. This CDR3 has 15 amino acids. The V and J ends lost 5 bases and 3 bases, in that order; junction bases with no gene match: 9. CDR1 is MNHGY and CDR2 is SAAAGT in the germline V gene.